This TCR beta chain was identified in a study of beta chain bispecific antibodies for T cell cancers (dated by TCRdb to the early 2020s). Broadly, across the study: After T cells from healthy donors were cocultured with bispecific antibodies and T cell leukemia lines, the researchers used TRBV sequencing of the cells that survived to measure how much each TRBV family was depleted.

This clonotype was detected many times. Its binding antigen is unknown. The sample holds no much larger clone one base away, and base qualities are not on file. Per the publication, the treatment or condition label means: alpha-CD19 control bispecific (anti-CD19 x anti-CD3). For 2 to 4 days, T cells were expanded from blood mononuclear cells using either the anti-CD3 antibody OKT3 or CD3/CD28 Dynabeads. Anti-CD19 bispecific antibody cocultures served as comparators for TRBV sequencing; in separate killing assays, anti-CD19 had no effect on Jurkat or HPB-ALL cells. Expanded T cells were maintained in RPMI 1640 supplemented with around 9.3% fetal bovine serum, recombinant human IL-2 (roughly 93 IU/ml) and IL-7 (about 4.6 ng/ml). Cocultures combined some 50,000 normal T cells with some 50,000 target cells and bispecific antibody in about 0.095 mL, incubated roughly 18 hours at 37°C. Every bispecific antibody was made of two single-chain variable fragments, expressed in a single-chain diabody format carrying a His tag. Effector T cells came from healthy human donors; peripheral blood mononuclear cells were isolated from leukapheresis samples by Ficoll density gradient centrifugation.

General findings and caveats noted by the study authors: Each sequenced sample mixed leukemia cell line cells with normal T cells, and most targeted TRBV signal came from the leukemia cells rather than normal T cells.

Unique molecular identifier barcodes were built into the libraries and used for clonotype quantification. Qiagen AllPrep DNA/RNA Micro kits were used to isolate total RNA, and an Agilent TapeStation was used to check RNA quality. TCR beta libraries were built by 5' RACE: cDNA synthesis followed by two PCR steps using TCR beta constant-region gene-specific primers. Sequencing of the TCR beta libraries was performed on an Illumina MiSeq platform. In the authors' own workflow: Reads were processed with MIGEC, MiXCR and VDJtools. Clonotype frequency was computed as the clonotype's share of unique molecular identifiers among all unique molecular identifiers in the sample. TCRdb reanalyzed the raw reads on its own, using fastp at Q25 for trimming and MiXCR for clone calling, and kept in-frame beta chains. Here each entry gathers all rows of one CDR3 protein and keeps the most common genes and DNA. For this entry, the V and J calls and clone size follow TCRdb and not the study's own pipeline. Here the sample has around 8,600 distinct CDR3 sequences; roughly 2.4% occur a single time. Roughly 70% of the sample goes to the ten largest clones.

The sequenced sample was T cells from a healthy donor cultured with Jurkat leukemia cells, obtained from a culture containing an anti-CD19 bispecific antibody. The receptor was derived from a human donor in good health. Some clones in this sample may be carry-over from other donors' samples.

CDR3 reads: CASSLVGGDIQYF. The nucleotides read TGCGCCAGCAGCTTGGTCGGGGGGGACATTCAGTACTTC. The chain was built from TRBV5-1 and TRBJ2-4, with 8 bases matching TRBD2. The CDR3 has 13 amino acids, counting the end cysteine and phenylalanine. Kept here is only the CDR3 DNA, which spans 39 bases and is read in frame from base 1. CDR1 SGHRS and CDR2 YFSETQ are derived from the germline V gene. The germline V end is reduced by 0 bases and the J end by 8 bases; junction bases left unmatched: 1. The full variable domain, with segments outside the CDR3 supplied by the reference TRBV5-1 and TRBJ2-4 proteins, appears as KAGVTQTPRYLIKTRGQQVTLSCSPISGHRSVSWYQQTPGQGLQFLFEYFSETQRNKGNFPGRFSGRQFSNSRSEMNVSTLELGDSALYLCASSLVGGDIQYFGAGTRLSVL.